The 22 T cell receptor beta chains in this list originate from one sample, sequenced in a study of technical replicates of blood from several donors. Clones were sequenced by immunoSEQ multiplex PCR, and TCRdb holds only the in-frame ones, with some missing. Seen here are about 71,000 clones, over 75% observed once, and the top ten hold approximately 4.5%. Material for sequencing was PBMCs. These receptors were taken from a human donor in good health. Some clones in this sample may be carry-over from other donors' samples.

The chain joins TRBV9 to TRBJ2-1; unclear D gene. The CDR3 runs 14 residues. V shed 0 bases and J shed 6 bases, with 10 bases lying between them. Germline V gives CDR1 SGDLS, CDR2 YYNGEE. The DNA of the CDR3 is TGTGCCAGCAGCGTAGATGGTAGTCCCAATGAGCAGTTCTTC. This gives the protein CASSVDGSPNEQFF. Using reference TRBV9 and TRBJ2-1 for the parts outside the CDR3, the full variable domain is DSGVTQTPKHLITATGQRVTLRCSPRSGDLSVYWYQQSLDQGLQFLIQYYNGEERAKGNILERFSAQQFPDLHSELNLSSLELGDSALYFCASSVDGSPNEQFFGPGTRLTVL.

The chain joins TRBV25-1 to TRBJ2-7; 9 bases align to TRBD1. The CDR3 runs 13 residues. The junction had 8 bases not matched to a gene; V was cut back by 9 bases and J by 5 bases. Germline V lookup: CDR1 MGHDK, CDR2 SYGVNS. CDR3 loop: CASTDRGSHEQYF. In DNA form, the CDR3 reads TGTGCCAGTACGGACAGGGGCTCGCACGAGCAGTACTTC.

The chain combines TRBV7-2 with TRBJ2-2, with TRBD1 identical over 8 bases. V shed 6 bases, J shed 5 bases, and the junction held 11 bases outside the gene matches. This CDR3 is 16 amino acids long. Looked up from germline, CDR1 is SGHTA and CDR2 is FQGNSA. CDR3: CASRDPGQAKTGELFF. The CDR3 DNA reads TGTGCCAGCAGGGATCCGGGACAGGCTAAAACCGGGGAGCTGTTTTTT.

The gene calls are TRBV4-3 and TRBJ2-7; D is unclear. The V end was cut by 0 bases, the J end by 2 bases, with 17 bases between. CDR3 size: 17 residues. Per the germline V gene, CDR1 is LGHNA and CDR2 is YSLEER. CDR3 amino acids: CASSQDIGLRRTYEQYF. In nucleotides, the CDR3 is TGCGCCAGCAGCCAAGATATCGGGTTGCGGAGAACCTACGAGCAGTACTTC.

The rearrangement links TRBV5-1 to TRBJ2-2; 7 bases match TRBD1. The CDR3 is 15 residues long. Looked up from germline, CDR1 is SGHRS and CDR2 is YFSETQ. The ends lost 7 bases at V and 3 bases at J; junction bases unmatched: 9. The CDR3, as DNA: TGCGCCAGCGCCTCACAGGGGCCCTACACCGGGGAGCTGTTTTTT. It encodes CASASQGPYTGELFF. Supplemented by reference TRBV5-1 and TRBJ2-2, the full variable domain reads KAGVTQTPRYLIKTRGQQVTLSCSPISGHRSVSWYQQTPGQGLQFLFEYFSETQRNKGNFPGRFSGRQFSNSRSEMNVSTLELGDSALYLCASASQGPYTGELFFGEGSRLTVL.

By frequency in the sample, this clone is medium-sized. The rearrangement joins TRBV15 to TRBJ1-1; D unclear. This CDR3 spans 16 amino acids. V dropped 0 bases and J dropped 0 bases, with 11 bases sitting between them. Germline V gene data show CDR1 as LNHNV and CDR2 as YYDKDF (reference sequence). CDR3 in amino acids: CATSRDRVALNTEAFF. In nucleotides, the CDR3 is TGTGCCACCAGCAGAGATCGGGTGGCTCTGAACACTGAAGCTTTCTTT. The full variable domain, in which reference TRBV15 and TRBJ1-1 provide the parts outside the CDR3, is DAMVIQNPRYQVTQFGKPVTLSCSQTLNHNVMYWYQQKSSQAPKLLFHYYDKDFNNEADTPDNFQSRRPNTSFCFLDIRSPGLGDTAMYLCATSRDRVALNTEAFFGQGTRLTVV.

V usage is TRBV11-3 and J usage is TRBJ2-2, with no clear D. Germline V gene data show CDR1 as SGHNT and CDR2 as YENEEA. V was clipped by 0 bases and J by 5 bases, with 4 bases between them. The CDR3 has 13 amino acids. CDR3 DNA: TGTGCCAGCAGCTTAGAAGCTACCGGGGAGCTGTTTTTT. Translation: CASSLEATGELFF.

This clone occurred once. The chain links TRBV30 to TRBJ1-1, with D maybe TRBD1 (5 bases). The germline CDR1 and CDR2 sequences are GTSNPN and SVGIG (reference sequence). This CDR3 has 16 residues. Trimming removed 0 bases at V and 6 bases at J, with 20 bases between. The CDR3 loop reads CAWSVTSRGSRPEAFF. CDR3 nucleotides: TGTGCCTGGAGTGTAACGTCAAGGGGATCTCGTCCTGAAGCTTTCTTT.

Details on this clone: Likely a read error: the CDR3 ends without its conserved phenylalanine or tryptophan. Because the CDR3's place on the DNA is in doubt, the DNA is left out and the CDR3 is given as listed by TCRdb. The rearrangement uses TRBV7-7 and TRBJ2-7; the DNA was not used to check the table's D call, TRBD1. CDR1 SSHAT and CDR2 FNYEAQ come from the germline V gene (reference sequence). The CDR3 is 12 amino acids long, termini counted. The CDR3 loop is CASSFQGQGRPI.

This rearrangement joins TRBV5-4 to TRBJ2-2; the match to TRBD2 covers 8 bases. Trimming removed 6 bases from V and 4 bases from J; junction bases left unmatched: 8. The CDR3 spans 15 residues. Germline V gene data show CDR1 as SGHNT and CDR2 as YYREEE (reference sequence). The DNA for the CDR3 is TGTGCCAGCAAGAGTCGGGGGGGAAGCACCGGGGAGCTGTTTTTT. Its protein is CASKSRGGSTGELFF.

The sample holds one count of this clone. The chain couples TRBV5-4 to TRBJ1-4; D might be TRBD1 (5 bases). The CDR3 has 14 amino acids. Germline V gives CDR1 SGHNT, CDR2 YYREEE (reference sequence). The germline V and J ends were trimmed by 2 bases and 6 bases, with 11 bases remaining between them. CDR3 residues: CASSFGRDDEKLFF. The CDR3 DNA reads TGTGCCAGCAGCTTCGGCAGGGATGATGAAAAACTGTTTTTT.

V is TRBV5-1 and J is TRBJ2-5, with a possible D match to TRBD2 (5 bases). Trimming shortened V by 2 bases and J by 2 bases, and 7 bases separated the two germline ends. The CDR3 runs 13 residues. Germline CDR1 SGHRS, CDR2 YFSETQ. The CDR3 DNA follows: TGCGCCAGCAGCTTTAGCGTACAAGAGACCCAGTACTTC. It is translated as CASSFSVQETQYF.

V and J are TRBV5-1 and TRBJ2-7; 10 bases are a match to TRBD2. J gave up 6 bases and V 0 bases, and 3 bases lay outside the gene matches. This CDR3 comprises 14 residues. Germline loops: CDR1 SGHRS, CDR2 YFSETQ. CDR3 nucleotides: TGCGCCAGCAGCTTGGAGGGACTAGCGAGCGAGCAGTACTTC. Protein: CASSLEGLASEQYF.

This clone was counted a few times. The chain is built from TRBV11-3 and TRBJ2-1; 7 bases align to TRBD2. V dropped 4 bases and J dropped 4; count of bases not matched to a gene: 7. The CDR3 has 15 amino acids. Germline lookup yields CDR1 SGHNT and CDR2 YENEEA. The CDR3 spells CASSSRLAVYNEQFF. The CDR3 DNA follows: TGTGCCAGCAGCTCACGACTAGCCGTATACAATGAGCAGTTCTTC.

In nucleotides, the CDR3 is TGTGCCAGCAGCCCCTGGTCTAGCGGGAGGCACTACGAGCAGTACTTC. It encodes CASSPWSSGRHYEQYF. This rearrangement joins TRBV7-9 to TRBJ2-7; 11 nucleotides align to TRBD2. Trimming removed 5 bases from V and 3 bases from J; junction bases left unmatched: 9. CDR3 length: 16 amino acids. CDR1 and CDR2 from the germline V gene are SEHNR and FQNEAQ (reference sequence).

This chain links TRBV7-6 with TRBJ1-1, with 12 bases identical to TRBD1. From germline, CDR1 is SGHVS and CDR2 FNYEAQ. The ends lost 5 bases at V and 10 bases at J; junction bases unmatched: 5. The CDR3 sequence is 13 residues long. The CDR3 sequence is CASSPRDRGRAFF. The DNA of the CDR3 is TGTGCCAGCAGCCCCCGGGACAGGGGGCGAGCTTTCTTT.

The chain combines TRBV11-2 with TRBJ1-4; 7 bases are shared with TRBD1. CDR1 is SGHAT, CDR2 FQNNGV, per germline. This CDR3 has 14 amino acids. V lost 0 bases to trimming and J lost 7 bases; unmatched junction nucleotides: 2. CDR3 residues: CASSLDGTAEKLFF. DNA of the CDR3: TGTGCCAGCAGCTTAGACGGGACAGCTGAAAAACTGTTTTTT.

The chain carries TRBV10-3 and TRBJ1-2, with D hard to call. The V end was cut by 2 bases, the J end by 7 bases, with 5 bases between. From germline, CDR1 is ENHRY and CDR2 SYGVKD. CDR3 size: 11 residues. The CDR3, as DNA: TGTGCCATCAGTGAGGGGAGTGGCTACACCTTC. As protein: CAISEGSGYTF.

The table lists this clone with a count of one. The chain is built from TRBV18 and TRBJ1-2; D call uncertain. The germline gives CDR1 KGHSH, CDR2 LQKENI. This CDR3 region has 13 residues. V was shortened by 3 bases and J by 9 bases, with 14 bases between the two germline ends. The CDR3 DNA sequence: TGTGCCAGCTCACCGCAAGATACGGGTAGCTACACCTTC. Translating it yields CASSPQDTGSYTF.

The genes are TRBV5-1 and TRBJ2-3; 9 bases fit TRBD1. The junction had 12 bases not matched to a gene; V was cut back by 1 base and J by 3 bases. The CDR3 loop spans 18 amino acids. Germline V CDR1 and CDR2: SGHRS, YFSETQ. CDR3 in amino acids: CASSLNRLDRGSTDTQYF. The DNA of the CDR3 is TGCGCCAGCAGCTTGAATCGTCTGGACAGGGGTAGTACAGATACGCAGTATTTT.

The rearrangement joins TRBV4-2 to TRBJ2-5, with 7 bases identical to TRBD2. The CDR3 length is 18 residues. V gave up 1 base and J gave up 5 bases; unmatched junction bases: 16. Germline loops: CDR1 LGHNA, CDR2 YNFKEQ. Written as DNA, the CDR3 is TGTGCCAGCAGCCAAGGGTGGGCCTCCGGGGGAGGGGAGGAGACCCAGTACTTC. Protein sequence: CASSQGWASGGGEETQYF.

This chain connects TRBV6-4 to TRBJ2-3; maybe TRBD2 (7 bases). Germline lookup yields CDR1 MRHNA and CDR2 SNTAGT. The V end lost 5 bases, the J end lost 4 bases, and 13 bases lay between the germline ends. CDR3 length: 14 amino acids. CDR3 nucleotide sequence: TGTGCCAGCAGTCCGGGGGGCGGATCAGATACGCAGTATTTT. Amino acids: CASSPGGGSDTQYF.